This T cell receptor beta chain was sequenced for a study of shared clonotypes between healthy human individuals. Study overall: Aged 18 to 49, the donors were a couple of women and a few men.

Germline trimming cut 6 bases from V and 4 bases from J; bases unmatched to any gene: 4. The CDR3 runs to 15 residues. Per the germline V gene, CDR1 is MNHNS and CDR2 is SASEGT. Study-wide results and limits: Genetic and exposure-history diversity was limited by the few donors.

Of note for this clone: The antigen is unknown.

A deep-level run was used for the assay. Some clones are missing from TCRdb's copy, which holds only in-frame ones; the method was immunoSEQ multiplex PCR. The sample shows 150,000 to 200,000 clones, 90% to 95% of them seen only once. The rearrangement links TRBV6-1 to TRBJ2-3, with 13 nucleotides matching TRBD2. This clonotype was obtained from a woman aged 25-40 years in good health. Source material: naive CD4+ T cells sorted from blood. Subset here: CD45RA+ positively selected. CDR3: CASSKLAGGADTQYF. CDR3 coding DNA: TGTGCCAGCAGCAAACTAGCGGGAGGGGCAGATACGCAGTATTTT.